The 22 T cell receptor beta chains given below trace back to one sample, sequenced in a study of cytomegalovirus exposure and HLA in healthy donors. Data came from immunoSEQ multiplex PCR; TCRdb stores just in-frame clones and leaves some out. The sample includes about 79,000 clones, more than 85% seen only once; the top ten take about 3.8%. Sequences were obtained from PBMCs. These TCRs come from a woman younger than 45 in good health and CMV-seronegative.

The rearrangement links TRBV28 to TRBJ2-3; a weak D match, TRBD1 (6 bases). The CDR3 is 14 residues long. Germline V gives CDR1 MDHEN, CDR2 SYDVKM. Trimming stripped 8 bases from V and 0 bases from J, with 12 bases between. The CDR3 region is CASRDTTSTDTQYF. The CDR3 nucleotides are TGTGCCAGCCGGGACACCACTAGCACAGATACGCAGTATTTT.

The J gene is TRBJ2-2, the V gene TRBV7-3; D perhaps matches TRBD1 (6 bases). The V gene lost 5 bases and the J gene lost 7 bases, with 20 bases spanning the gap. The CDR3 is 16 amino acids. The germline V gene encodes CDR1 SGHTA and CDR2 FQGTGA. The CDR3 region is CASSPRRYRDDGELFF. DNA of the CDR3: TGTGCCAGCAGCCCGCGGCGGTACAGGGATGACGGGGAGCTGTTTTTT.

With regard to this clone: The same CDR3 arises from other DNA sequences in this sample as well. This sequence joins TRBV7-9 and TRBJ1-1; weak D call: TRBD1 (5 bases). The CDR3 has 14 residues. Trimming pared 1 base from V and 2 bases from J, leaving 8 bases between. CDR1 and CDR2 (germline): SEHNR, FQNEAQ (reference sequence). In DNA form, the CDR3 reads TGTGCCAGCAGCTTAGGGGGCGGCAACACTGAAGCTTTCTTT. Its translation: CASSLGGGNTEAFF.

The chain carries TRBV27 and TRBJ1-1, with D perhaps matching TRBD1 (6 bases). This CDR3 is built from 14 residues. V lost 5 bases and J 2 bases, leaving 12 bases between the germline ends. Germline CDR1 is MNHEY and CDR2 is SMNVEV (reference sequence). The DNA of the CDR3 is TGTGCCAGCAGTCCGTGGACAGAAAACACTGAAGCTTTCTTT. Translating gives CASSPWTENTEAFF.

This rearrangement joins TRBV6-1 to TRBJ2-1, with 7 bases fitting TRBD2. The germline V gene encodes CDR1 MNHNS and CDR2 SASEGT. CDR3 size: 15 residues. V was clipped by 6 bases and J by 9 bases; unmatched bases: 14. CDR3 residues: CASSQESAGRSEQFF. Here the CDR3 DNA reads TGTGCCAGCAGCCAGGAATCAGCGGGGAGGAGTGAGCAGTTCTTC.

This chain connects TRBV4-2 to TRBJ1-1, with D maybe TRBD1 (6 bases). The germline gives CDR1 LGHNA, CDR2 YNFKEQ. With 4 bases removed from V and 1 base from J, the gap between germline ends came to 16 bases. The CDR3 length is 16 residues. CDR3 amino acids: CASSLWVTGGNTEAFF. The CDR3 nucleotides are TGTGCCAGCAGCCTTTGGGTGACAGGTGGGAACACTGAAGCTTTCTTT.

This sequence joins TRBV11-2 and TRBJ2-7; D perhaps matches TRBD2 (6 bases). Per germline, CDR1 SGHAT and CDR2 FQNNGV. The CDR3 has 16 residues. V gave up 4 bases and J gave up 7 bases, with 23 bases separating them. CDR3 nucleotide sequence: TGTGCCAGCAGCTCAATTTCCCGGGACTCCTTTCGGGAGCAGTACTTC. Amino acids: CASSSISRDSFREQYF.

The V gene is TRBV6-1, the J gene TRBJ2-7, with D possibly TRBD2 on 5 matching bases. CDR3 length: 14 amino acids. V lost 6 bases, J lost 0 bases, and 12 bases lay in between. Germline CDR1 MNHNS, CDR2 SASEGT. The CDR3 DNA sequence: TGTGCCAGCAGCGGAATTGGGAGCTCCTACGAGCAGTACTTC. It specifies CASSGIGSSYEQYF.

This sequence joins TRBV5-1 and TRBJ2-7; 10 bases are shared with TRBD2. The CDR3 totals 16 residues. Germline V gene data show CDR1 as SGHRS and CDR2 as YFSETQ. V lost 0 bases, J lost 3 bases, and 6 bases stayed unmatched. CDR3 protein: CASSLAGSGGFYEQYF. CDR3 nucleotide sequence: TGCGCCAGCAGCTTGGCCGGTAGCGGGGGGTTCTACGAGCAGTACTTC.

This chain joins TRBV7-9 and TRBJ2-7, with 9 nucleotides matching TRBD1. V was clipped by 6 bases and J by 6 bases; unmatched bases: 15. The CDR3 length is 16 residues. The germline V gene encodes CDR1 SEHNR and CDR2 FQNEAQ (reference sequence). CDR3 sequence (DNA): TGTGCCAGCAGACCAAGCCCGGGACAGGGAAGGGGCGAGCAGTACTTC. Translation: CASRPSPGQGRGEQYF.

The V and J genes are TRBV6-5 and TRBJ1-2, with D tentatively TRBD1 (6 bases). V gave up 8 bases and J gave up 8 bases, with 12 bases separating them. Germline V gene data show CDR1 as MNHEY and CDR2 as SVGAGI. This CDR3 comprises 11 residues. CDR3 in DNA: TGTGCCAGCGAAGGGGGTAACGGCTACACCTTC. The encoded protein is CASEGGNGYTF.

The chain couples TRBV4-3 to TRBJ1-4, with 12 bases aligning to TRBD1. The length of the CDR3 is 21 residues. Trimming removed 2 bases from V and 2 bases from J; junction bases left unmatched: 15. CDR1 is LGHNA and CDR2 is YSLEER in the germline V gene. The CDR3 here is CASSQRKFFGTGGTTNEKLFF. The CDR3 bases are TGCGCCAGCAGCCAACGTAAATTCTTCGGGACAGGGGGCACGACTAATGAAAAACTGTTTTTT.

V and J are TRBV4-3 and TRBJ2-1; TRBD1 matches 8 bases. V dropped 4 bases and J dropped 6; count of bases not matched to a gene: 8. This CDR3 is built from 15 residues. Germline V gives CDR1 LGHNA, CDR2 YSLEER. The CDR3 region is CASSLLDRVGNEQFF. The DNA of the CDR3 is TGCGCCAGCAGCCTCCTGGACAGGGTTGGCAATGAGCAGTTCTTC.

The chain employs TRBV27 and TRBJ2-7; 7 nucleotides line up with TRBD1. Germline assignment: CDR1 MNHEY and CDR2 SMNVEV (reference sequence). CDR3 length: 14 amino acids. The V and J ends lost 7 bases and 0 bases, in that order; junction bases with no gene match: 6. The CDR3 nucleotides read TGTGCCAGCACCCCCGGACAGGCCTCCTACGAGCAGTACTTC. It is translated as CASTPGQASYEQYF.

This chain connects TRBV7-2 to TRBJ2-5; weak D call: TRBD2 (7 bases). The germline V gene encodes CDR1 SGHTA and CDR2 FQGNSA. CDR3 size: 15 residues. Between the trimmed V and J ends, which lost 6 bases and 5 bases, there was a span of 19 bases. For the CDR3, the DNA is TGTGCCAGCAGAGTCCGCGGGGGCGTGGGTGAGACCCAGTACTTC. Translated, it gives CASRVRGGVGETQYF. Supplemented by reference TRBV7-2 and TRBJ2-5, the full variable domain reads GAGVSQSPSNKVTEKGKDVELRCDPISGHTALYWYRQSLGQGLEFLIYFQGNSAPDKSGLPSDRFSAERTGGSVSTLTIQRTQQEDSAVYLCASRVRGGVGETQYFGPGTRLLVL.

The rearrangement joins TRBV28 to TRBJ2-3; D call uncertain. CDR1 MDHEN and CDR2 SYDVKM come from the germline V gene. Trimming took 3 bases from V and 9 from J, leaving 16 bases between them. This CDR3 spans 14 amino acids. In DNA, the CDR3 is TGTGCCAGCAGTTTGCGCTCAAACTCCCGAACGCAGTATTTT. Protein sequence: CASSLRSNSRTQYF.

V is TRBV5-6 and J is TRBJ2-5, with D tentatively TRBD1 (5 bases). In germline, CDR1 is SGHDT, CDR2 YYEEEE. This CDR3 comprises 15 residues. Between the trimmed V and J ends, which lost 1 base and 5 bases, there was a span of 15 bases. CDR3 in amino acids: CASSLYNRPDETQYF. The CDR3 DNA reads as TGTGCCAGCAGCTTGTATAACAGGCCGGACGAGACCCAGTACTTC.

This chain links TRBV27 with TRBJ1-1, with 7 bases lining up with TRBD1. The CDR3 has 15 amino acids. V lost 1 base, J lost 1 base, and 3 bases stayed unmatched. CDR1 is MNHEY, CDR2 SMNVEV, per germline (reference sequence). The CDR3 DNA sequence: TGTGCCAGCAGTTTATATACAGGGGAGAACACTGAAGCTTTCTTT. Its translation is CASSLYTGENTEAFF.

V usage is TRBV7-8 and J usage is TRBJ2-1; a weak D match, TRBD1 (6 bases). V was clipped by 8 bases and J by 5 bases, with 13 bases between them. CDR1 and CDR2 from the germline V gene are SGHVS and FQNEAQ. The CDR3 loop spans 13 amino acids. DNA of the CDR3: TGTGCCAGCTGCCGGGACACCAACAATGAGCAGTTCTTC. Its protein product is CASCRDTNNEQFF.

The chain links TRBV7-9 to TRBJ1-2; TRBD1 matches at 8 bases. V lost 3 bases to trimming and J lost 7 bases; unmatched junction nucleotides: 4. The CDR3 has 13 amino acids. Per the germline V gene, CDR1 is SEHNR and CDR2 is FQNEAQ (reference sequence). DNA of the CDR3: TGTGCCAGCAGCTTCACAGGGGGGATTGGCTACACCTTC. Translation: CASSFTGGIGYTF.

The chain carries TRBV7-9 and TRBJ2-3, with D perhaps matching TRBD1 (7 bases). CDR1 and CDR2 (germline): SEHNR, FQNEAQ (reference sequence). V was trimmed by 5 bases and J by 4 bases, leaving 22 bases between them. The CDR3 runs to 17 residues. The CDR3 spells CASSPTWTGGTPDTQYF. In DNA, the CDR3 is TGTGCCAGCAGCCCAACCTGGACAGGAGGGACGCCAGATACGCAGTATTTT.

This rearrangement joins TRBV5-1 to TRBJ2-1; a possible D gene is TRBD2 (6 bases). V was trimmed by 2 bases and J by 5 bases, leaving 11 bases between them. CDR3 length: 14 residues. The V gene's germline CDR1 is SGHRS and CDR2 YFSETQ. CDR3 amino acids: CASSFGLTDNEQFF. In nucleotides, the CDR3 is TGCGCCAGCAGCTTTGGACTAACGGACAATGAGCAGTTCTTC.